The clone carrying this T cell receptor beta chain came up once. The antigen remains unidentified. Only in-frame clones appear in the TCRdb table, and some are missing; sequencing was by immunoSEQ multiplex PCR. Of 2.3 million or so clones in the sample, approximately 95% were seen once. These data originate in a study of shared clonotypes between healthy human individuals. About the research overall: Three CD4 naive, three CD4 memory, two CD8 naive and one CD8 memory plate were used per donor.

General observations from the study: Unshared clonotypes carried lower generation probabilities than those common to all four donors.

This CDR3 is 16 amino acids long. V was clipped by 5 bases and J by 0 bases, with 14 bases between them. CDR1 and CDR2 (germline): SEHNR, FQNEAQ (reference sequence). Sequencing was performed on naive CD4+ T cells from PBMCs. As to subset: CD45RA+ positively selected. The J gene is TRBJ2-1, the V gene TRBV7-9; D not resolved. This receptor was identified in a man aged 18 to 30 in good health. Some clones in this sample may be carry-over from other donors' samples. The CDR3 is CASSHQIWGSYNEQFF. The CDR3, as DNA: TGTGCCAGCAGCCATCAAATTTGGGGCTCCTACAATGAGCAGTTCTTC.